Each of the 15 T cell receptor beta chains below was sequenced from the same sample in a study of blood T cell repertoires in COVID-19. Assay: immunoSEQ multiplex PCR; the TCRdb copy retains only in-frame clones and omits some. This sample has 150,000 to 200,000 clones, with 70% to 90% found just once. Sequenced material: peripheral blood. Source of these receptors: a woman aged 60-75 years with COVID-19, enrolled during active disease.

The chain couples TRBV7-2 to TRBJ1-2, with no clear D. The germline V gene encodes CDR1 SGHTA and CDR2 FQGNSA. The CDR3 length is 13 residues. Trimming left V 2 bases short and J 4 bases short, with 8 bases between. The CDR3 DNA reads TGTGCCAGCAGCTTAACTACATTCTATGGCTACACCTTC. Amino acids: CASSLTTFYGYTF.

The chain couples TRBV7-2 to TRBJ2-5; 7 positions match TRBD1. This CDR3 has 15 residues. Losses at the gene ends were 5 bases for V and 0 bases for J; bases not matched to a gene: 6. Germline V gives CDR1 SGHTA, CDR2 FQGNSA. The CDR3 sequence: CASSPRTGYQETQYF. CDR3 nucleotide sequence: TGTGCCAGCAGCCCGAGGACAGGATACCAAGAGACCCAGTACTTC.

This chain uses TRBV4-1 with TRBJ2-1; D is perhaps TRBD2 (6 bases). This CDR3 spans 13 amino acids. Per germline, CDR1 MGHRA and CDR2 YSYEKL. The V and J ends lost 3 bases and 7 bases respectively, with 10 bases between them. The CDR3 bases are TGCGCCAGCAGCCAGGACTATTTAAATGAGCAGTTCTTC. Protein sequence: CASSQDYLNEQFF.

This rearrangement joins TRBV7-2 to TRBJ2-7; 10 positions match TRBD2. The V gene end was trimmed by 5 bases and the J gene end by 3 bases; junction bases not matched to a gene: 4. The germline CDR1 and CDR2 sequences are SGHTA and FQGNSA. The CDR3 is 14 residues long. The CDR3 bases are TGTGCCAGCAGCACCGGACTAGCGGTCTACGAGCAGTACTTC. It is translated as CASSTGLAVYEQYF.

The chain is built from TRBV28 and TRBJ1-5; perhaps TRBD1 as D (5 bases). This CDR3 has 16 residues. The germline V and J ends were trimmed by 5 bases and 0 bases, with 14 bases remaining between them. Looked up from germline, CDR1 is MDHEN and CDR2 is SYDVKM. The CDR3 coding sequence is TGTGCCAGCAGTCCCTACAGGAGTTATAGCAATCAGCCCCAGCATTTT. Protein product: CASSPYRSYSNQPQHF.

V and J are TRBV6-6 and TRBJ2-3, with a weak D call TRBD1 (6 bases). The CDR3 is made up of 17 amino acids. Germline-derived CDR1 and CDR2 are MNHNY and SVGAGI (reference sequence). V dropped 5 bases and J dropped 1 base, with 19 bases sitting between them. The DNA for the CDR3 is TGTGCCAGCAGTCCATTTACAGGGCCATCTGGCACAGATACGCAGTATTTT. It specifies CASSPFTGPSGTDTQYF.

The chain combines TRBV7-2 with TRBJ1-1; TRBD1 might be the D (6 bases). V was trimmed by 5 bases and J by 4 bases, leaving 17 bases between them. The CDR3 runs to 15 residues. CDR1 is SGHTA and CDR2 is FQGNSA in the germline V gene. As DNA, the CDR3 is TGTGCCAGCAGCCCGGGGAGGGGGGTGACCACTGAAGCTTTCTTT. The encoded protein is CASSPGRGVTTEAFF. The full variable domain, with the rest looked up from reference TRBV7-2 and TRBJ1-1, is GAGVSQSPSNKVTEKGKDVELRCDPISGHTALYWYRQSLGQGLEFLIYFQGNSAPDKSGLPSDRFSAERTGGSVSTLTIQRTQQEDSAVYLCASSPGRGVTTEAFFGQGTRLTVV.

This clone was observed a single time. CDR3 nucleotides: TGTGCCAGCAGCTTACAGGGGACCGAGACCCAGTACTTC. Its translation is CASSLQGTETQYF. This sequence joins TRBV5-6 and TRBJ2-5; 7 bases map to TRBD1. In germline, CDR1 is SGHDT, CDR2 YYEEEE. V shed 2 bases, J shed 5 bases, and the junction held 3 bases outside the gene matches. The CDR3 runs to 13 residues.

J is TRBJ2-5 and V is TRBV27, with 11 bases identical to TRBD2. J gave up 5 bases and V 3 bases, and 14 bases lay outside the gene matches. Looked up from germline, CDR1 is MNHEY and CDR2 is SMNVEV (reference sequence). The length of the CDR3 is 18 residues. CDR3 in DNA: TGTGCCAGCAGTTTCCTAGCGGGAGGTCGCGACACAGGGGAGACCCAGTACTTC. This codes for CASSFLAGGRDTGETQYF.

The chain recombines TRBV10-1 with TRBJ2-3; 9 positions agree with TRBD2. The CDR3 is made up of 19 amino acids. The germline V gene encodes CDR1 WNHNN and CDR2 SYGVQD (reference sequence). The V segment lost 0 bases and the J segment 0 bases; nucleotides outside the gene matches: 10. The CDR3 region has the DNA TGCGCCAGCAGTGAGTCGATAGGCGCGGGAGGGCCCAGCACAGATACGCAGTATTTT. Amino acids: CASSESIGAGGPSTDTQYF.

This clone was picked up a small number of times. V usage is TRBV2 and J usage is TRBJ2-7; D unclear. Trimming shortened V by 5 bases and J by 5 bases, and 7 bases separated the two germline ends. This CDR3 contains 11 residues. The germline gives CDR1 SNHLY, CDR2 FYNNEI. CDR3 sequence reads: CASSQTDEQYF. The CDR3 DNA follows: TGTGCCAGCAGTCAAACGGACGAGCAGTACTTC.

This chain uses TRBV29-1 with TRBJ2-1, with 9 bases that match TRBD2. Germline values: CDR1 SQVTM, CDR2 ANQGSEA. The J segment lost 16 bases and the V segment lost 4 bases, leaving 5 bases of the junction unmatched. The CDR3 has 10 residues. The CDR3 here is CSVVIAGAFF. The CDR3 DNA follows: TGCAGCGTTGTGATAGCGGGGGCATTCTTC.

V is TRBV2 and J is TRBJ1-4; maybe TRBD1 (6 bases). Germline-derived CDR1 and CDR2 are SNHLY and FYNNEI. This CDR3 spans 16 amino acids. Trimming left V 5 bases short and J 4 bases short, with 17 bases between. CDR3 sequence reads: CASSPAGGGGNEKLFF. The CDR3 region has the DNA TGTGCCAGCAGTCCCGCAGGAGGGGGGGGTAATGAAAAACTGTTTTTT.

This clone was recorded once. The J gene is TRBJ2-7, the V gene TRBV9, with a possible D match to TRBD1 (6 bases). The germline CDR1 and CDR2 sequences are SGDLS and YYNGEE. Trimming stripped 4 bases from V and 6 bases from J, with 14 bases between. CDR3 length equals 13 residues. The CDR3 bases are TGTGCCAGCAGCATCAGGGGCCGGGGCGAGCAGTACTTC. It codes for CASSIRGRGEQYF.

This clone was counted between two and nine times. The V gene is TRBV28, the J gene TRBJ1-1; D is unclear. This CDR3 region has 11 residues. The V end was cut by 2 bases, the J end by 6 bases, with 4 bases between. CDR1 and CDR2 from the germline V gene are MDHEN and SYDVKM. The CDR3 spells CASSLISEAFF. In DNA form, the CDR3 reads TGTGCCAGCAGTTTAATCTCTGAAGCTTTCTTT. Full variable domain (rest looked up from reference TRBV28 and TRBJ1-1): DVKVTQSSRYLVKRTGEKVFLECVQDMDHENMFWYRQDPGLGLRLIYFSYDVKMKEKGDIPEGYSVSREKKERFSLILESASTNQTSMYLCASSLISEAFFGQGTRLTVV.